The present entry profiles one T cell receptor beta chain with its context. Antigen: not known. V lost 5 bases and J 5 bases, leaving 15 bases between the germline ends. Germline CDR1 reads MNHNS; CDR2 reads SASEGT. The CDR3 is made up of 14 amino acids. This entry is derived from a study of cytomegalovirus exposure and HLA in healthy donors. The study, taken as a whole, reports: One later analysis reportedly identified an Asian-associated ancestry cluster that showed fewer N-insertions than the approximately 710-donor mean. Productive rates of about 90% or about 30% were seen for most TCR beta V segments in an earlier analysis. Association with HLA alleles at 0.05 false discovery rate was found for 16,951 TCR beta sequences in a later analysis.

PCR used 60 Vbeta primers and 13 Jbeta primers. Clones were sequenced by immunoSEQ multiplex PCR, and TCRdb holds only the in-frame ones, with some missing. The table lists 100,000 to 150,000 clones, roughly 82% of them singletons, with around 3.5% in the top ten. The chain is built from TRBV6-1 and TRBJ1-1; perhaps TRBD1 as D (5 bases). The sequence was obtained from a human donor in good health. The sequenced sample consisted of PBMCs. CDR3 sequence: CASSRGGEGTEAFF. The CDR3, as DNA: TGTGCCAGCAGTAGGGGTGGGGAGGGGACTGAAGCTTTCTTT.